These 19 T cell receptor beta chains came from one sample sequenced in a study of identical twins. TCRdb re-derived calls from the 5' RACE reads in MiXCR, one entry per CDR3 protein. The sample records a few hundred thousand distinct CDR3 sequences, roughly 10% being singletons. Another study also made use of these data, one on yellow fever vaccine responses in identical twins.

The specimen sequenced was CD8+ T cells sorted from blood. The receptors here all came from a woman in her late teens or twenties in good health.

The sample holds a few counts of this clonotype. The chain is built from TRBV11-2 and TRBJ1-6; D call uncertain. The length of the CDR3 is 16 residues. V was cut by 5 bases and J by 0 bases, with 11 bases left in between. Germline V gene data show CDR1 as SGHAT and CDR2 as FQNNGV. CDR3 protein: CASSPEWSSYNSPLHF. The DNA of the CDR3 is TGTGCCAGCAGCCCCGAGTGGAGCTCCTATAATTCACCCCTCCACTTT.

This clonotype has at least ten counts. V is TRBV6-2 or TRBV6-3 and J is TRBJ1-2; D is uncertain. V was shortened by 0 bases and J by 8 bases, with 16 bases between the two germline ends. The CDR3 spans 15 residues. The germline V gene has CDR1 MNHEY and CDR2 SVGEGT. The CDR3 loop reads CASSYSIANSNGYTF. The CDR3 DNA sequence: TGTGCCAGCAGTTACTCGATCGCCAATTCGAACGGCTACACCTTC.

This clonotype was observed at least ten times. The rearrangement uses TRBV7-9 and TRBJ2-1; D gene uncertain. The CDR3 runs 12 residues. V was clipped by 5 bases and J by 8 bases, with 10 bases between them. The germline CDR1 and CDR2 sequences are SEHNR and FQNEAQ (reference sequence). CDR3 coding DNA: TGTGCCAGCAGCGAAAACGAGTATGAGCAGTTCTTC. It translates to CASSENEYEQFF.

A few counts support this clonotype. The rearrangement uses TRBV29-1 and TRBJ2-3; perhaps TRBD2 as D (6 bases). V dropped 5 bases and J dropped 2 bases, with 17 bases sitting between them. The CDR3 totals 15 residues. Germline values: CDR1 SQVTM, CDR2 ANQGSEA. CDR3 sequence: CSVNTGLFSTDTQYF. Here the CDR3 DNA reads TGCAGCGTTAACACTGGACTATTTTCCACAGATACGCAGTATTTT.

Many counts were recorded for this clonotype. In DNA, the CDR3 is TGTGCCACCAGCAGAGAGGAACAGGGAGACACAGATACGCAGTATTTT. It translates to CATSREEQGDTDTQYF. The genes are TRBV15 and TRBJ2-3; TRBD1 is a possible D gene (6 bases). V lost 0 bases and J lost 2, with 12 bases in between. This CDR3 is 16 amino acids long. Per the germline V gene, CDR1 is LNHNV and CDR2 is YYDKDF (reference sequence).

This chain uses TRBV29-1 with TRBJ2-7; TRBD1 is a possible D gene (6 bases). There are 14 residues in the CDR3. CDR1 is SQVTM and CDR2 is ANQGSEA in the germline V gene. V lost 5 bases and J 6 bases, leaving 20 bases between the germline ends. The CDR3 DNA reads TGCAGCGTTCTTGGCGGACAGTTCCTAGGCGAGCAGTACTTC. Residues: CSVLGGQFLGEQYF.

This chain joins TRBV27 and TRBJ2-1; 8 positions match TRBD2. This CDR3 is 17 amino acids long. Per germline, CDR1 MNHEY and CDR2 SMNVEV (reference sequence). With V trimmed by 5 bases and J by 0 bases, 9 bases remained unmatched. The CDR3 coding sequence is TGTGCCAGCAGTAGCATCATGAGCGGGGGCTCCTACAATGAGCAGTTCTTC. It is translated as CASSSIMSGGSYNEQFF.

This clonotype was detected only a few times. The V gene is TRBV27, the J gene TRBJ2-3; D possibly corresponds to TRBD1 (5 bases). The germline gives CDR1 MNHEY, CDR2 SMNVEV (reference sequence). The V end lost 4 bases, the J end lost 1 base, and 15 bases lay between the germline ends. There are 16 residues in the CDR3. CDR3 region: CASSSIQVAGTDTQYF. The CDR3, as DNA: TGTGCCAGCAGTTCGATACAGGTGGCGGGCACAGATACGCAGTATTTT.

V usage is TRBV7-8 and J usage is TRBJ2-2; D may be TRBD1 (6 bases). There are 17 residues in the CDR3. V was clipped by 4 bases and J by 0 bases, with 15 bases between them. Germline CDR1 is SGHVS and CDR2 is FQNEAQ. The CDR3 DNA follows: TGTGCCAGCAGCTGGAAGGACAGCCTTACGAACACCGGGGAGCTGTTTTTT. Its translation is CASSWKDSLTNTGELFF.

This clonotype has just a few counts. The chain joins TRBV2 to TRBJ2-7, with 9 nucleotides matching TRBD2. The CDR3 covers 14 residues. Germline CDR1 and CDR2: SNHLY and FYNNEI. Trimming removed 5 bases from V and 9 bases from J; junction bases left unmatched: 11. CDR3 region: CASSQREVVVGQYF. The CDR3 DNA reads TGTGCCAGCAGTCAGCGGGAGGTCGTTGTTGGGCAGTACTTC. Full variable domain (missing parts from reference TRBV2 and TRBJ2-7): EPEVTQTPSHQVTQMGQEVILRCVPISNHLYFYWYRQILGQKVEFLVSFYNNEISEKSEIFDDQFSVERPDGSNFTLKIRSTKLEDSAMYFCASSQREVVVGQYFGPGTRLTVT.

Ten or more counts support this clonotype. The chain couples TRBV5-6 to TRBJ2-3; 7 bases are a match to TRBD2. The germline gives CDR1 SGHDT, CDR2 YYEEEE. The CDR3 is 15 amino acids. With V trimmed by 1 base and J by 0 bases, 2 bases remained unmatched. CDR3 nucleotides: TGTGCCAGCAGCTTGTTCGGGGGGAGCACAGATACGCAGTATTTT. It yields the protein CASSLFGGSTDTQYF.

The DNA for the CDR3 is TGTGCCAGCAGCGGCTTCCGGAGTGGGGTCTACGAGCAGTACTTC. Residues: CASSGFRSGVYEQYF. The chain carries TRBV5-4 and TRBJ2-7; no clear D gene. This CDR3 is built from 15 residues. Between the trimmed V and J ends, which lost 4 bases and 3 bases, there was a span of 17 bases. Germline V gene lookup returns CDR1 SGHNT and CDR2 YYREEE (reference sequence). Supplemented by reference TRBV5-4 and TRBJ2-7, the full variable domain reads ETGVTQSPTHLIKTRGQQVTLRCSSQSGHNTVSWYQQALGQGPQFIFQYYREEENGRGNFPPRFSGLQFPNYSSELNVNALELDDSALYLCASSGFRSGVYEQYFGPGTRLTVT.

In this sample, this clonotype turned up a few times. V and J are TRBV15 and TRBJ2-3, with D unresolved. The CDR3 has 16 residues. Trimming removed 0 bases from V and 0 bases from J, with 10 bases in between. CDR1 is LNHNV and CDR2 is YYDKDF in the germline V gene (reference sequence). DNA of the CDR3: TGTGCCACCAGCAGAGATCTTTTGGGGAGCACAGATACGCAGTATTTT. Amino acid sequence: CATSRDLLGSTDTQYF.

This clonotype has a handful of counts. This chain connects TRBV6-1 to TRBJ2-7; TRBD2 is a possible D gene (6 bases). The CDR3 is made up of 16 amino acids. Germline V lookup: CDR1 MNHNS, CDR2 SASEGT. V shed 2 bases and J shed 2 bases, with 16 bases lying between them. CDR3 amino acids: CASSESRGRATYEQYF. For the CDR3, the DNA is TGTGCCAGCAGTGAATCGCGGGGTCGGGCAACCTACGAGCAGTACTTC.

The chain has TRBV7-9 and TRBJ1-2, with 7 bases aligning to TRBD1. Per germline, CDR1 SEHNR and CDR2 FQNEAQ (reference sequence). The V gene end was trimmed by 1 base and the J gene end by 3 bases; junction bases not matched to a gene: 8. The CDR3 is 16 residues long. The CDR3 sequence: CASSLVEWDSDYGYTF. DNA of the CDR3: TGTGCCAGCAGCTTAGTCGAGTGGGACAGCGACTATGGCTACACCTTC.

This clonotype occurred many times. The J gene is TRBJ2-7, the V gene TRBV6-1, with 11 nucleotides matching TRBD1. The CDR3 runs 13 residues. The V gene end was trimmed by 7 bases and the J gene end by 5 bases; junction bases not matched to a gene: 4. Germline CDR1 and CDR2: MNHNS and SASEGT. CDR3 loop: CASTGQGAHEQYF. The CDR3 DNA follows: TGTGCCAGCACCGGACAGGGGGCCCACGAGCAGTACTTC.

This chain uses TRBV4-1 with TRBJ2-2; no clear D gene. CDR1 and CDR2 from the germline V gene are MGHRA and YSYEKL. The CDR3 contains 14 residues. The V end lost 2 bases, the J end lost 8 bases, and 12 bases lay between the germline ends. The CDR3: CASSQRNAAGELFF. The CDR3 coding sequence is TGCGCCAGCAGCCAACGGAACGCCGCGGGGGAGCTGTTTTTT.

The chain uses TRBV5-1 and TRBJ2-7, with D perhaps TRBD1 (6 bases). This CDR3 spans 13 amino acids. Germline lookup yields CDR1 SGHRS and CDR2 YFSETQ. V dropped 3 bases and J dropped 6 bases, with 13 bases sitting between them. CDR3 nucleotide sequence: TGCGCCAGCAGCTGGGCGACAGGAGGCGAGCAGTACTTC. This sequence encodes CASSWATGGEQYF.

The J gene is TRBJ2-7, the V gene TRBV18, with a tentative D call TRBD1 (6 bases). Germline loops: CDR1 KGHSH, CDR2 LQKENI. V lost 3 bases to trimming and J lost 5 bases, with 17 bases between them. The CDR3 is made up of 15 amino acids. The DNA of the CDR3 is TGTGCCAGCTCACCTCCGGGACAACTTGCCCACGAGCAGTACTTC. This gives the protein CASSPPGQLAHEQYF.